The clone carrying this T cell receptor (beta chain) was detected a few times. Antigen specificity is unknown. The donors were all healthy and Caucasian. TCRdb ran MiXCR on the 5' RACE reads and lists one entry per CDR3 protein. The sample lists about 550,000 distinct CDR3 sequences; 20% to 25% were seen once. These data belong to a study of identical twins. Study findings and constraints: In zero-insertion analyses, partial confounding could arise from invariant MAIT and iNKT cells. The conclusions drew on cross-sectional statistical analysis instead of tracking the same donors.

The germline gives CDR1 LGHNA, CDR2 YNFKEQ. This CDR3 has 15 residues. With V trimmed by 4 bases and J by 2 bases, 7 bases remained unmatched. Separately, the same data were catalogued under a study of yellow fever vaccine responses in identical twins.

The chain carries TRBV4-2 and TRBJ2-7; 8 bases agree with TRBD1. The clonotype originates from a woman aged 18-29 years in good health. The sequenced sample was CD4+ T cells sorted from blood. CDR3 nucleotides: TGTGCCAGCAGCCCACAGGGGGTTAAGGCCTACGAGCAGTACTTC. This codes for CASSPQGVKAYEQYF.